The 8 T cell receptor beta chains given below trace back to one sample, sequenced in a study of blood T cell repertoires in COVID-19. Some clones are missing from TCRdb's copy, which holds only in-frame ones; the method was immunoSEQ multiplex PCR. The sample lists 250,000 to 300,000 clones; about 91% were seen once. Source material: PBMCs or T cells enriched from blood (not recorded which). Source of these receptors: a human donor in a cohort exposed to, infected with or recovered from COVID-19 (not recorded which). The donor label of this sample is uncertain.

The gene calls are TRBV19 and TRBJ2-7; 12 bases are a match to TRBD1. Trimming removed 5 bases from V and 5 bases from J; junction bases left unmatched: 13. This CDR3 is 17 amino acids long. In germline, CDR1 is LNHDA, CDR2 SQIVND (reference sequence). In nucleotides, the CDR3 is TGTGCCAGTAGTGTCATGCTACCGGGACAGGGGGCGGACGAGCAGTACTTC. This sequence encodes CASSVMLPGQGADEQYF.

J is TRBJ2-3 and V is TRBV18, with D perhaps matching TRBD1 (6 bases). V lost 6 bases to trimming and J lost 6 bases, with 19 bases between them. Per the germline V gene, CDR1 is KGHSH and CDR2 is LQKENI. This CDR3 is 15 amino acids long. CDR3 coding DNA: TGTGCCAGCTCCTTCGTACAGGGAGTTGGGGATACGCAGTATTTT. This translates into CASSFVQGVGDTQYF.

The V and J genes are TRBV5-4 and TRBJ2-7; 7 positions agree with TRBD2. J was trimmed by 2 bases and V by 4 bases; bases with no gene match: 3. The CDR3 loop spans 13 amino acids. In germline, CDR1 is SGHNT, CDR2 YYREEE (reference sequence). The CDR3 sequence is CASSMGLPYEQYF. DNA for the CDR3: TGTGCCAGCAGCATGGGACTACCCTACGAGCAGTACTTC.

CDR3 protein: CASSRDRGTNEQFF. CDR3 nucleotide sequence: TGTGCCAGCAGCCGGGACAGGGGGACCAATGAGCAGTTCTTC. The J gene is TRBJ2-1, the V gene TRBV7-3, with TRBD1 matching over 11 bases. CDR3 length: 14 amino acids. Trimming at V came to 5 bases and at J to 6 bases, leaving 3 bases not matched to a gene. Germline CDR1 SGHTA, CDR2 FQGTGA.

J is TRBJ2-5 and V is TRBV9; 8 nucleotides match TRBD2. Germline CDR1 and CDR2: SGDLS and YYNGEE. This CDR3 spans 14 amino acids. Trimming at V came to 4 bases and at J to 4 bases, leaving 6 bases not matched to a gene. The chain's CDR3 is CASSSGAGGETQYF. DNA for the CDR3: TGTGCCAGCAGCTCTGGGGCGGGGGGAGAGACCCAGTACTTC.

The V call is TRBV2, the J call TRBJ2-2, with 14 bases matching TRBD2. The germline CDR1 and CDR2 sequences are SNHLY and FYNNEI. V lost 5 bases to trimming and J lost 0 bases; unmatched junction nucleotides: 14. This CDR3 has 21 amino acids. CDR3 coding DNA: TGTGCCAGCAGTTACCCTGCCGGGACTAGCGGGGGAGAAACGAACACCGGGGAGCTGTTTTTT. It is translated as CASSYPAGTSGGETNTGELFF.

The J gene is TRBJ1-2, the V gene TRBV2; no reliable D call. Trimming left V 3 bases short and J 4 bases short, with 6 bases between. This CDR3 has 12 residues. Per the germline V gene, CDR1 is SNHLY and CDR2 is FYNNEI. The CDR3 spells CASSERVYGYTF. The CDR3 coding sequence is TGTGCCAGCAGTGAGCGGGTCTATGGCTACACCTTC.

This sequence joins TRBV7-2 and TRBJ1-5; D may be TRBD1 (6 bases). CDR3 length: 13 amino acids. From germline, CDR1 is SGHTA and CDR2 FQGNSA. V dropped 6 bases and J dropped 2 bases, with 8 bases sitting between them. DNA for the CDR3: TGTGCCAGCAGGGCAGGGGGCAATCAGCCCCAGCATTTT. Translating gives CASRAGGNQPQHF.